This T cell receptor beta chain is drawn from a study of blood T cell repertoires in COVID-19 (dated by TCRdb to about 2020). Regarding the study in general: Samples covering the acute and convalescent phases of COVID-19 were provided by collaborators in the United States, Italy and Spain. The prospective study material was composed of cDNA or gDNA derived from T cells, B-cell-depleted T cells, or PBMCs. Subjects who had been exposed to COVID-19, were actively infected with it, or had recovered from it provided the deeply sampled blood TCRbeta repertoires that made up the dataset. The repertoires were made available in a free public database intended to serve as a resource for research on the immune response to SARS-CoV-2. The samples were drawn from two sources: the first 160 participants of the ongoing ImmuneRACE study, and 950 to 1,500 subjects contributed by 6 global collaborators. Nearly every sample came with metadata listing a de-identified subject ID, COVID-19 status, age in years and sex. Where HLA class I and class II types were available, the types were taken from metadata supplied by the sample provider, not from assay-based typing.

Including the terminal cysteine and phenylalanine, the CDR3 comprises 16 residues. CDR3 DNA only is kept here, 48 bases in frame from base 1. The V and J ends are trimmed by 6 bases and 0 bases, leaving 17 bases between them. The germline V gene (reference sequence) specifies MNHEY as CDR1 and SMNVEV as CDR2. Each collaborating institution followed its own protocols to collect whole blood in K2EDTA tubes. For TCRbeta analysis, collaborator samples were shipped as frozen whole blood, as isolated PBMCs, or as DNA extracted from either sample type. Broader findings and caveats from the paper: How much clinical and demographic metadata was included differed by source and by participant, and the metadata was provided uncurated.

TCRbeta CDR3 regions were amplified from genomic DNA by means of the immunoSEQ Assay, a bias-controlled multiplex PCR. The source study handled its data this way. The number of nucleated cells in each sample was estimated from the amplification of reference gene primers within the assay. Sequence reads were collapsed and filtered to measure the absolute abundance of every unique TCRbeta CDR3 rearrangement. For each sample, productive Simpson clonality was calculated as the square root of Simpson's diversity index across productive rearrangements. TCRdb took this table from immuneACCESS and kept in-frame rearrangements with V and J called. Such tables lack part of the clones; where checked against another copy, unresolved V genes explain under half of the gap, and the rest is unexplained. D and trimming were read from the DNA, whereas the V and J calls and clone size are those reported in that table. Across this sample there are more than 65,000 clones, with more than 70% seen only once. Roughly 5% of the sample is held by the ten biggest clonotypes.

On this clone itself: What antigen it recognizes has not been identified. Base qualities are not recorded, but no much larger clone differs from it by a single base.

This receptor was identified in a man between 50 and 59 years old with active COVID-19. Material for sequencing was peripheral blood. The V gene is TRBV27 and the J gene is TRBJ1-2, and TRBD1 may be the D gene, going by 5 matching bases. The DNA is as follows: TGTGCCAGCAGGAACCAGGGCAGCTATTCTAACTATGGCTACACCTTC. Translation gives CASRNQGSYSNYGYTF.